Below, 11 T cell receptor beta chains from the same sample are listed, as sequenced in a study of blood T cell repertoires in COVID-19. Clones were read by immunoSEQ multiplex PCR, and TCRdb kept only the in-frame ones, dropping some. The sample yields around 260,000 clones, about 88% seen once. Sequencing was carried out using peripheral blood. The source is a woman aged 60-70 years with COVID-19, enrolled during active disease.

This clone was recorded a few times. The chain is built from TRBV20-1 and TRBJ1-6; D is possibly TRBD1 (5 bases). V dropped 3 bases and J dropped 11 bases, with 14 bases sitting between them. The CDR3 runs 13 residues. CDR1 is DFQATT, CDR2 SNEGSKA, per germline (reference sequence). The CDR3 reads CSASGGVGAPLHF. The CDR3 DNA reads as TGCAGTGCTAGTGGGGGGGTAGGCGCACCCCTCCACTTT.

This clone showed up just a few times. The rearrangement links TRBV11-2 to TRBJ2-1; D gene uncertain. From germline, CDR1 is SGHAT and CDR2 FQNNGV. V lost 1 base, J lost 0 bases, and 7 bases lay in between. CDR3 length equals 15 residues. CDR3 in amino acids: CASSLGRSSYNEQFF. CDR3 in DNA: TGTGCCAGCAGCTTAGGGCGGAGCTCCTACAATGAGCAGTTCTTC.

The V gene is TRBV30, the J gene TRBJ1-6; tentatively, D is TRBD1 (6 bases). The V gene lost 0 bases and the J gene lost 6 bases, with 15 bases spanning the gap. Germline V gene sequence: CDR1 GTSNPN, CDR2 SVGIG (reference sequence). This CDR3 comprises 16 residues. The CDR3 region is CAWSVSRTDFNSPLHF. Here the CDR3 DNA reads TGTGCCTGGAGTGTATCCCGGACAGACTTTAATTCACCCCTCCACTTT.

V is TRBV6-5 and J is TRBJ1-2; the match to TRBD1 covers 7 bases. The ends lost 5 bases at V and 4 bases at J; junction bases unmatched: 10. In germline, CDR1 is MNHEY, CDR2 SVGAGI. This CDR3 comprises 15 residues. The CDR3 reads CASSTTTGSVYGYTF. The CDR3 DNA reads TGTGCCAGCAGTACGACGACAGGGAGTGTCTATGGCTACACCTTC.

The rearrangement joins TRBV2 to TRBJ2-5; 7 bases are a match to TRBD2. Trimming cost V 8 bases and J 5 bases; bases outside gene matches: 8. Germline lookup yields CDR1 SNHLY and CDR2 FYNNEI. CDR3 length: 13 residues. The CDR3: CASGGDPGETQYF. The CDR3 DNA is TGTGCCAGCGGGGGGGACCCAGGCGAGACCCAGTACTTC.

This clone was found once. CDR3 nucleotide sequence: TGTGCCGCCGGACTAGCGGGAGGGCCCCTGTACTTC. It codes for CAAGLAGGPLYF. The gene calls are TRBV15 and TRBJ2-7; 15 bases agree with TRBD2. The junction had 8 bases not matched to a gene; V was cut back by 11 bases and J by 12 bases. CDR1 is LNHNV and CDR2 is YYDKDF in the germline V gene (reference sequence). The CDR3 spans 12 residues.

V is TRBV27 and J is TRBJ2-7, with D unresolved. CDR3 length: 10 residues. Germline CDR1 MNHEY, CDR2 SMNVEV (reference sequence). The germline V and J ends were trimmed by 10 bases and 2 bases, with 6 bases remaining between them. CDR3 DNA: TGTGCCACCACTCCCTACGAGCAGTACTTC. It translates to CATTPYEQYF.

The rearrangement joins TRBV4-3 to TRBJ1-5; maybe TRBD1 (6 bases). Trimming removed 1 base from V and 2 bases from J, with 6 bases in between. Germline V gives CDR1 LGHNA, CDR2 YSLEER. CDR3 length: 14 residues. The CDR3: CASSQGQGNQPQHF. CDR3 DNA sequence: TGCGCCAGCAGCCAAGGACAGGGCAATCAGCCCCAGCATTTT.

CDR3 sequence: CATSRRDRGGSNEQFF. The CDR3 DNA follows: TGTGCCACCAGCAGACGGGACAGGGGCGGGTCCAATGAGCAGTTCTTC. V usage is TRBV15 and J usage is TRBJ2-1; 10 bases fit TRBD1. From germline, CDR1 is LNHNV and CDR2 YYDKDF (reference sequence). The CDR3 is made up of 16 amino acids. J was trimmed by 6 bases and V by 2 bases; bases with no gene match: 7.

This clone was found once. The CDR3 nucleotides read TGTGCCAGCCAGCTTACAGGGCCAGGCACCGGGGAGCTGTTTTTT. Translating it yields CASQLTGPGTGELFF. The rearrangement links TRBV6-5 to TRBJ2-2, with a tentative D call TRBD1 (6 bases). Germline V gene sequence: CDR1 MNHEY, CDR2 SVGAGI. CDR3 length: 15 residues. The V end lost 8 bases, the J end lost 4 bases, and 17 bases lay between the germline ends.

The gene calls are TRBV6-5 and TRBJ2-1; the D is unclear. Germline V gene lookup returns CDR1 MNHEY and CDR2 SVGAGI. The CDR3 has 15 residues. V lost 5 bases and J lost 4, with 15 bases in between. The CDR3 bases are TGTGCCAGCAGTCCCCGAGGTAGCATGTACAATGAGCAGTTCTTC. Its protein product is CASSPRGSMYNEQFF.